The rows below give T cell receptor beta chains drawn from one sample of a study of cytomegalovirus exposure and HLA in healthy donors. Measured with immunoSEQ multiplex PCR; TCRdb has only the in-frame clones, and not every one. The table has 100,000 to 150,000 clones, roughly 87% seen once. Sequencing was performed on PBMCs. The receptor set was obtained from a young woman in good health and CMV-seronegative. Both conserved end residues are part of each CDR3. Fields, in order: CDR3 protein, CDR3 DNA, D gene, clone size, V gene, J gene. A D gene is named only where the DNA matches it firmly. Clone size is given for some rows only: seen once, a few or many times, or a class if the clone is expanded.

CASSPGTGTYNEQFF	TGTGCCAGCTCACCTGGGACAGGAACCTACAATGAGCAGTTCTTC	TRBD1	NA	TRBV18	TRBJ2-1
CASSAQQQGPNQPQHF	TGTGCCAGCTCAGCCCAACAACAGGGGCCCAATCAGCCCCAGCATTTT	TRBD1	NA	TRBV18	TRBJ1-5
CASSLDRNTEAFF	TGTGCCAGCTCACTGGACAGGAACACTGAAGCTTTCTTT	NA	once	TRBV18	TRBJ1-1
CASSLTGGVQPQHF	TGCGCCAGCAGCTTGACAGGGGGGGTTCAGCCCCAGCATTTT	TRBD1	NA	TRBV5-1	TRBJ1-5
CASSPPGKGAGANVLTF	TGTGCCAGCTCACCTCCAGGGAAAGGGGCTGGGGCCAACGTCCTGACTTTC	NA	NA	TRBV18	TRBJ2-6
CASSVGTPSGSYNEQFF	TGTGCCAGCAGCGTAGGTACTCCTAGCGGATCGTACAATGAGCAGTTCTTC	TRBD2	NA	TRBV9	TRBJ2-1
CAARDRGNEQFF	TGTGCCGCGCGGGACCGGGGCAATGAGCAGTTCTTC	NA	NA	TRBV19	TRBJ2-1
CASSVGVGAGYEQYF	TGTGCCAGCAGTGTAGGGGTTGGGGCGGGATACGAGCAGTACTTC	NA	NA	TRBV6-1	TRBJ2-7
CASSQVGAYNEQFF	TGCGCCAGCAGCCAAGTCGGGGCCTACAATGAGCAGTTCTTC	NA	NA	TRBV4-3	TRBJ2-1
CASRSPTGPSSYEQYF	TGTGCCAGCAGATCCCCCACAGGGCCTAGCTCCTACGAGCAGTACTTC	NA	NA	TRBV28	TRBJ2-7
CASRITGSGNQPQHF	TGTGCCAGCAGAATAACAGGGAGCGGCAATCAGCCCCAGCATTTT	NA	NA	TRBV28	TRBJ1-5
CAWSEDRESEAFF	TGTGCCTGGAGTGAGGACAGGGAATCTGAAGCTTTCTTT	TRBD1	NA	TRBV30	TRBJ1-1
CASSLSGRVRIEQYF	TGTGCCAGCAGCTTGAGCGGGAGGGTCAGGATCGAGCAGTACTTC	TRBD2	NA	TRBV5-6	TRBJ2-7
CASSLAGTGGRQGSPLHF	TGTGCCAGCAGCTTAGCCGGGACAGGGGGCAGGCAGGGTTCACCCCTCCACTTT	TRBD1	NA	TRBV7-7	TRBJ1-6
CASSGARGEGNTIYF	TGTGCCAGCAGTGGGGCAAGGGGCGAAGGAAACACCATATATTTT	NA	NA	TRBV2	TRBJ1-3
CASSPSGGSSYNEQFF	TGTGCCAGCAGCCCCTCGGGGGGGAGCTCCTACAATGAGCAGTTCTTC	TRBD2	NA	TRBV7-9	TRBJ2-1
CATSSKGDTEAFF	TGTGCCACCAGCAGTAAAGGGGACACTGAAGCTTTCTTT	NA	NA	TRBV15	TRBJ1-1
CAISESRGTFGNQPQHF	TGTGCCATCAGTGAGTCTAGGGGAACTTTCGGCAATCAGCCCCAGCATTTT	NA	NA	TRBV10-3	TRBJ1-5
CASSPRREVAEQYF	TGTGCCAGCTCACCTCGGCGGGAGGTGGCCGAGCAGTACTTC	TRBD2	NA	TRBV18	TRBJ2-7
CAWGLAGGFGNTIYF	TGTGCCTGGGGGCTGGCAGGGGGTTTCGGAAACACCATATATTTT	TRBD1	NA	TRBV30	TRBJ1-3
CASSQWASGRAGEQYF	TGTGCCAGCAGCCAATGGGCCAGCGGGAGAGCGGGGGAGCAGTACTTC	TRBD2	once	TRBV16	TRBJ2-7
CASRDRGYEGNTIYF	TGTGCCAGCCGGGACAGGGGGTATGAAGGAAACACCATATATTTT	TRBD1	NA	TRBV5-4	TRBJ1-3
CASSFGQGGTGELFF	TGTGCCAGCAGCTTCGGACAGGGGGGCACCGGGGAGCTGTTTTTT	TRBD1	NA	TRBV11-3	TRBJ2-2
CASSHGGETQYF	TGTGCCAGCAGCCACGGGGGGGAGACCCAGTACTTC	TRBD2	NA	TRBV6-5	TRBJ2-5
CASSEVGLRETQYF	TGTGCCAGCAGTGAAGTGGGGCTGAGGGAGACCCAGTACTTC	NA	NA	TRBV6-1	TRBJ2-5
CASSRDRGRYRPDQPQHF	TGTGCCAGCAGCCGGGACAGGGGGCGATACCGGCCTGATCAGCCCCAGCATTTT	TRBD1	NA	TRBV27	TRBJ1-5
CASSYRGLESPLHF	TGTGCCAGCAGTTACAGGGGGCTGGAGTCACCCCTCCACTTT	TRBD1	NA	TRBV25-1	TRBJ1-6
CATLTSGPYEQYF	TGTGCCACCCTGACTAGCGGGCCCTACGAGCAGTACTTC	TRBD2	NA	TRBV2	TRBJ2-7